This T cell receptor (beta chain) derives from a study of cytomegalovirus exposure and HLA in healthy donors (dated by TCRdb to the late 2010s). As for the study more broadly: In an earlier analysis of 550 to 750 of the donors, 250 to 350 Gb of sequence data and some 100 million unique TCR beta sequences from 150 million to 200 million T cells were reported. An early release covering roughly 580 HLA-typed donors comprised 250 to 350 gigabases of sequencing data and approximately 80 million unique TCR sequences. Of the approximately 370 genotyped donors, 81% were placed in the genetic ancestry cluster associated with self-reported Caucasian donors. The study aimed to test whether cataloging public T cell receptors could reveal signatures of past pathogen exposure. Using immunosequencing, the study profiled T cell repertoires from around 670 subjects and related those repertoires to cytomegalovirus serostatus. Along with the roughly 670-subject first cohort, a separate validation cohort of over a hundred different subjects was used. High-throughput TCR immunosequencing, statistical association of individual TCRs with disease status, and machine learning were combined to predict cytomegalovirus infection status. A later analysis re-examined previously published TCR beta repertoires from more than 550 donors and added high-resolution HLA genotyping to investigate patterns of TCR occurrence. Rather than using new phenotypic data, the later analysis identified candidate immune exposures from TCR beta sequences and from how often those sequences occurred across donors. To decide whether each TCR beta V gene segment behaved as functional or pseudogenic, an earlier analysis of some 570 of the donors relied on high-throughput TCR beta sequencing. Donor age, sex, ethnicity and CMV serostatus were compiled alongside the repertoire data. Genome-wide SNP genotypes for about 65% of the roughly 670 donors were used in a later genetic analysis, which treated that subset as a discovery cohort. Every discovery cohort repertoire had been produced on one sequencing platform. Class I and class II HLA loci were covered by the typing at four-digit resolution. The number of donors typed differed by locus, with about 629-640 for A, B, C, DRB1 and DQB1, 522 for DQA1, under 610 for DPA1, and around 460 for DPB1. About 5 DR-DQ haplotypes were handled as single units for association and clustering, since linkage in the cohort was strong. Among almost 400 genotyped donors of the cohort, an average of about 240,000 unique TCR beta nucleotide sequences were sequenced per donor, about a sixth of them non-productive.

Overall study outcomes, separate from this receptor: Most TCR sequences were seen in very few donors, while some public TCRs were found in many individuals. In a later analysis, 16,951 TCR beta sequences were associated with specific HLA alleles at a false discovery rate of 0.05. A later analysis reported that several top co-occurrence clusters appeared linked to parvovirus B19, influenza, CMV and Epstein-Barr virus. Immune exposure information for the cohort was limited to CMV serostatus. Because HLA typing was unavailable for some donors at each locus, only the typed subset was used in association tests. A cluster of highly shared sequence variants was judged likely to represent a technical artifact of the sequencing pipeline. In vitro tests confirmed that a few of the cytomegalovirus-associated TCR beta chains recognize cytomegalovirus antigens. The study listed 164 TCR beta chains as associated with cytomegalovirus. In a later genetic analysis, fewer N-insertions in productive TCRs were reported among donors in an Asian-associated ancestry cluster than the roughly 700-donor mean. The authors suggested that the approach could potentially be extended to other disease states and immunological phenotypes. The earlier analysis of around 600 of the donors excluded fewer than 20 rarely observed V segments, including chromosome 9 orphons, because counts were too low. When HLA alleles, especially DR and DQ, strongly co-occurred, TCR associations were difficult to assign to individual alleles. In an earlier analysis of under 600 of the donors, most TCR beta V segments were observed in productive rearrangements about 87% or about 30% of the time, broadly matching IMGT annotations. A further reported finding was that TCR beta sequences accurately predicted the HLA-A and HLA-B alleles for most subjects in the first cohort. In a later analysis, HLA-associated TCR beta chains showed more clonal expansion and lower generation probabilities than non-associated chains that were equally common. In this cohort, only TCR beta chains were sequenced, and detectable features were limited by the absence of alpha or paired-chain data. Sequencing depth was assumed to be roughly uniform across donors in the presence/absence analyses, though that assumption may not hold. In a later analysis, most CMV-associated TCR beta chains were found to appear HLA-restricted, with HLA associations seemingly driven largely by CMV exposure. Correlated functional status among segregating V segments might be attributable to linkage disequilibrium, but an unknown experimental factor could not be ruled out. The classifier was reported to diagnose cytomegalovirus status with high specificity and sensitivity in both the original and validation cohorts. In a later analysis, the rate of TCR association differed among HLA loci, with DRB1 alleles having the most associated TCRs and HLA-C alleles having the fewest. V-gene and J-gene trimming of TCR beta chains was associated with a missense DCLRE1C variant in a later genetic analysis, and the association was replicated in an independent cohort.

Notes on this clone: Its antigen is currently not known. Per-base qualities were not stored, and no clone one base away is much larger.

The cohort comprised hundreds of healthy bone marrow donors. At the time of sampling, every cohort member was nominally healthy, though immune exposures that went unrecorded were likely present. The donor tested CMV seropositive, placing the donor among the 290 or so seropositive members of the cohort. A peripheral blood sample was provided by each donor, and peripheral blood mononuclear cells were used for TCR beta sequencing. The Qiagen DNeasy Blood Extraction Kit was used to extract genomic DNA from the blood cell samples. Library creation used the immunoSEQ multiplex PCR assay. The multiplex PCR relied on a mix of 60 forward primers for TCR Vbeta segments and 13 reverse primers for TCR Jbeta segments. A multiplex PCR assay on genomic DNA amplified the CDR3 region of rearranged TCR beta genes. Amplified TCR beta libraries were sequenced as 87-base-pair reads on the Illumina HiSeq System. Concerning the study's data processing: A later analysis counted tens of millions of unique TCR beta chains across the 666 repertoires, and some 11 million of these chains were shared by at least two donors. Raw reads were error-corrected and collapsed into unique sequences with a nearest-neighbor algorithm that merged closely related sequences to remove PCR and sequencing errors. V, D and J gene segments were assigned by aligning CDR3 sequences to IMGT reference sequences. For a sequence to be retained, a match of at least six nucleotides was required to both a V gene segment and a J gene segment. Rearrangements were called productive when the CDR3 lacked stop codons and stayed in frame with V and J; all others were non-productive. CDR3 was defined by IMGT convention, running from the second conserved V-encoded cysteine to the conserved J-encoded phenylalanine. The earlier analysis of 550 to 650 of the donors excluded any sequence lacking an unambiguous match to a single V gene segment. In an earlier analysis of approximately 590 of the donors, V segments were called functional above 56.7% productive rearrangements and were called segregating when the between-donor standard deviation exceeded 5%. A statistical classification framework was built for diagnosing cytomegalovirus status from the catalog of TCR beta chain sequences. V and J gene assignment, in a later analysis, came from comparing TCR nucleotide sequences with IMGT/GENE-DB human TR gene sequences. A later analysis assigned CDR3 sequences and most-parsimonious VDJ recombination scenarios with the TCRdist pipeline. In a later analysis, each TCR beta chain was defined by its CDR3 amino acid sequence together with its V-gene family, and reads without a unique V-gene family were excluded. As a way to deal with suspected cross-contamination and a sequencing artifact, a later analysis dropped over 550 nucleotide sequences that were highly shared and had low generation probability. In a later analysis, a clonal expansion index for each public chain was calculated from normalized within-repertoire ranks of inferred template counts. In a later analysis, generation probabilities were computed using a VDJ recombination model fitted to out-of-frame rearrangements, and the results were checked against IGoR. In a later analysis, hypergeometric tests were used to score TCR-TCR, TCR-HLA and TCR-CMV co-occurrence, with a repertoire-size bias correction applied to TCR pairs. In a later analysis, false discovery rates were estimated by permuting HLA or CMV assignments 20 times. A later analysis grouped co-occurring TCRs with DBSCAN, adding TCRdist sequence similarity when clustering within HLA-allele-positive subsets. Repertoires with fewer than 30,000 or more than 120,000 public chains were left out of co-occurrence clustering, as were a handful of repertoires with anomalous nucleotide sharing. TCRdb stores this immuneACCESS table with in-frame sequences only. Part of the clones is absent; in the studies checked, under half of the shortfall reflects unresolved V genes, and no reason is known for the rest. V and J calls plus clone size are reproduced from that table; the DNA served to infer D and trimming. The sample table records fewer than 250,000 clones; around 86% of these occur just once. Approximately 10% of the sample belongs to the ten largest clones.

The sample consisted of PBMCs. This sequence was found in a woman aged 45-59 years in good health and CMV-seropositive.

The nucleotides read TGTGCCAGCAGTTTCGGGACAGCCTCCTACGAGCAGTACTTC. Its product reads: CASSFGTASYEQYF. The sequence is built from TRBV28 and TRBJ2-7; TRBD1 agrees with 7 junctional bases. From V the trimming removes 3 bases and from J it removes 0 bases, while the gene matches leave 2 bases of the junction unaccounted for. The CDR3 holds 14 amino acids from the cysteine to the phenylalanine. Only the CDR3 DNA stays, 42 bases, in frame from base 1. From a lookup of the germline V gene, CDR1 and CDR2 are MDHEN and SYDVKM. Where the CDR3 stops, the reference TRBV28 and TRBJ2-7 genes take over; the full variable domain is DVKVTQSSRYLVKRTGEKVFLECVQDMDHENMFWYRQDPGLGLRLIYFSYDVKMKEKGDIPEGYSVSREKKERFSLILESASTNQTSMYLCASSFGTASYEQYFGPGTRLTVT.